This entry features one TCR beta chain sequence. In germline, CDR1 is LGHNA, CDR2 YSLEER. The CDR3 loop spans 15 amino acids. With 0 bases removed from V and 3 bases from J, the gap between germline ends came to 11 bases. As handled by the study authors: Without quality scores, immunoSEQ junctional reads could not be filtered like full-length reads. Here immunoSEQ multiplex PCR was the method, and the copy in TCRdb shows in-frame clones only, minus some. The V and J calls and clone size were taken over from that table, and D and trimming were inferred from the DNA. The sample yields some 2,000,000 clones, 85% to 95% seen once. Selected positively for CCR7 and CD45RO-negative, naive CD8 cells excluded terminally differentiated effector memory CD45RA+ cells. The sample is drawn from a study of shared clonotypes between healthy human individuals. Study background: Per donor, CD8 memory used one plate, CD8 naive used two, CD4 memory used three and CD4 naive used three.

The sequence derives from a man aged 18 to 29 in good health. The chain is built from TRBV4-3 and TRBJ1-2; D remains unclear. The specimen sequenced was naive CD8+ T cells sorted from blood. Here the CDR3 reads CASSQDHEGYYGYTF. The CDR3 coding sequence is TGCGCCAGCAGCCAAGATCATGAGGGTTACTATGGCTACACCTTC.